This TCR beta chain derives from a study of vaccination effects on CD4 cells after COVID-19. In regard to this clone: The antigen is not known.

ViraFEST used viral peptide pools to expand antigen-specific CD4+ T cells before sequencing. The culture ran for approximately 9 days before CD4+ T cells were isolated. Each vaccine recipient was nucleocapsid antibody negative and had no prior SARS-CoV-2 infection. It was with around 10 IU/ml IL-2 and roughly 9.2 ug/ml peptides that around 1.9 million PBMC per well were cultured. Researchers swapped half the medium for IL-2 medium on both days 3 and 7. The CDR3 consists of 16 residues. Germline lookup yields CDR1 LGHNA and CDR2 YSLEER. After removal of 0 bases from V and 4 bases from J, the junction contained 4 bases not matched to a gene. Data came from immunoSEQ multiplex PCR; TCRdb stores just in-frame clones and leaves some out. The sample records approximately 50,000 clones, just under 80% being singletons.

The sequence derives from a human donor who received a COVID-19 vaccine. The rearrangement joins TRBV4-3 to TRBJ1-2, with 11 positions matching TRBD1. This sample comprised CD4+ T cells from PBMCs cultured with HCoV-OC43 spike peptides, obtained before COVID-19 vaccination. Subset denoted: HCoV-OC43 spike overlapping peptide pool stimulation. Here the CDR3 reads CASSQDWDRGGYGYTF. The CDR3 nucleotides read TGCGCCAGCAGCCAAGATTGGGACAGGGGGGGCTATGGCTACACCTTC.